These 9 T cell receptor beta chains originate from one sample sequenced in a study of blood T cells in healthy people across ages (dated by TCRdb to between 2014 and 2016). Library creation used 5' RACE. These reads were obtained on an Illumina HiSeq 2500. A second PCR of about 6 to 11 cycles was performed with a sample-barcoded 5' primer and a J-beta primer mix. TCRdb handled the public reads itself, with Q25 trimming in fastp and clone calling in MiXCR, and kept productive beta chains. When rows share a CDR3 protein, they turn into one entry using the most common DNA and genes. The table for this sample lists about 800,000 distinct CDR3 sequences; roughly 64% of them were counted only once. 20% to 25% of the sample comes from the top ten. Sequenced material: blood. The receptors derive from a man aged 25 to 40 in good health.

A few counts support this clonotype. The V gene is TRBV28, the J gene TRBJ2-4, with unresolved D. Germline CDR1 is MDHEN and CDR2 is SYDVKM. Trimming removed 1 base at V and 13 bases at J, with 11 bases between. CDR3 length equals 12 residues. The CDR3 region has the DNA TGTGCCAGCAGTTTATTAGCCCAAGAGCAGTACTTC. It specifies CASSLLAQEQYF. Combining the CDR3 with reference TRBV28 and TRBJ2-4 gives the whole variable domain DVKVTQSSRYLVKRTGEKVFLECVQDMDHENMFWYRQDPGLGLRLIYFSYDVKMKEKGDIPEGYSVSREKKERFSLILESASTNQTSMYLCASSLLAQEQYFGAGTRLSVL.

J is TRBJ2-3 and V is TRBV20-1; D is perhaps TRBD2 (6 bases). The germline V and J ends were trimmed by 4 bases and 8 bases, with 19 bases remaining between them. Germline V lookup: CDR1 DFQATT, CDR2 SNEGSKA (reference sequence). The CDR3 contains 14 residues. The CDR3 sequence is CSAKEDGRGVTQYF. Here the CDR3 DNA reads TGCAGTGCTAAAGAGGACGGGAGAGGGGTTACGCAGTATTTT.

The rearrangement links TRBV24-1 to TRBJ2-1; D might be TRBD1 (5 bases). Between the trimmed V and J ends, which lost 3 bases and 0 bases, there was a span of 14 bases. Germline V gives CDR1 KGHDR, CDR2 SFDVKD. This CDR3 has 17 amino acids. In DNA, the CDR3 is TGTGCCACCAGTGATGAACGACAGAGCCTCTCCTACAATGAGCAGTTCTTC. It specifies CATSDERQSLSYNEQFF.

About this clonotype itself: The junction and the germline gene differ at one end; a read error may be behind it. V gene TRBV29-1 combines with J gene TRBJ1-2, with D maybe TRBD1 (6 bases). This CDR3 has 16 amino acids. In germline, CDR1 is SQVTM, CDR2 ANQGSEA. CDR3 sequence: CSVDRTYTGTNYDYTF. CDR3 DNA: TGCAGCGTTGACAGGACCTATACAGGGACTAACTATGACTACACCTTC.

This chain uses TRBV25-1 with TRBJ2-5; 7 nucleotides align to TRBD2. The germline gives CDR1 MGHDK, CDR2 SYGVNS. The CDR3 sequence is 14 residues long. The V segment lost 7 bases and the J segment 0 bases; nucleotides outside the gene matches: 5. CDR3 in DNA: TGTGCCAGCACGGCTCTAGCGGACCAAGAGACCCAGTACTTC. It specifies CASTALADQETQYF.

The V call is TRBV6-5, the J call TRBJ2-1, with 7 bases that match TRBD2. Trimming at V came to 9 bases and at J to 0 bases, leaving 5 bases not matched to a gene. Per germline, CDR1 MNHEY and CDR2 SVGAGI. The CDR3 contains 14 residues. DNA for the CDR3: TGTGCCAGTGCGTGGGGGGGCTCCTACAATGAGCAGTTCTTC. Translating gives CASAWGGSYNEQFF.

The count of this clonotype is one. The J gene is TRBJ2-5, the V gene TRBV18; D is undetermined. The end of the DNA fits TRBJ2-1 better, so the J call may be wrong. The CDR3 consists of 14 residues. Germline V gene lookup returns CDR1 KGHSH and CDR2 LQKENI. CDR3 loop: CASSRTNLQETQFF. DNA for the CDR3: TGTGCCAGCTCACGGACCAACCTGCAAGAGACCCAGTTCTTC.

The V gene is TRBV13, the J gene TRBJ1-1, with D maybe TRBD1 (5 bases). V shed 4 bases and J shed 2 bases, with 17 bases lying between them. The CDR3 extends over 16 amino acids. The V gene's germline CDR1 is PRHDT and CDR2 FYEKMQ (reference sequence). In nucleotides, the CDR3 is TGTGCCAGCAGCTCCAGTCCCGGGGACCGTAACACTGAAGCTTTCTTT. It translates to CASSSSPGDRNTEAFF.

Comment on this clonotype: A read error may account for a junction end that differs from germline. The gene calls are TRBV7-9 and TRBJ2-5; TRBD2 matches at 10 bases. The CDR3 runs to 18 residues. From germline, CDR1 is SEHNR and CDR2 FQNEAQ (reference sequence). CDR3 protein: CASGLLSMTSGYQETQYF. The CDR3 DNA sequence: TGTGCCAGCGGCTTACTCTCCATGACTAGCGGGTACCAAGAGACCCAGTACTTC.